This T cell receptor (beta chain) emerged from a study of blood T cell repertoires in COVID-19. Assay used: immunoSEQ multiplex PCR; TCRdb lists only in-frame clones, some missing. The sample includes over 200,000 clones, approximately 90% of them seen just once. Between the trimmed V and J ends, which lost 5 bases and 3 bases, there was a span of 12 bases. Germline assignment: CDR1 SEHNR and CDR2 FQNEAQ (reference sequence). The CDR3 is 14 residues long. This clonotype was sampled from a man aged 25 to 40 who had recovered from COVID-19. Sequencing was carried out using PBMCs or T cells enriched from blood (not recorded which). The chain combines TRBV7-9 with TRBJ2-3, with D unclear. The CDR3 nucleotides are TGTGCCAGCAGCCCTGGGCGTCCAACAGATACGCAGTATTTT. This gives the protein CASSPGRPTDTQYF.